The 19 T cell receptor beta chains in this list originate from one sample, sequenced in a study of Graves' ophthalmopathy and Graves' hyperthyroidism. Amplification targeted the TCR beta CDR3 regions, with RNA transcripts as the source material. HTBI primers primed a first-round RT-PCR, and a second-round multiplex PCR followed. TCRdb itself ran the multiplex PCR reads through MiXCR, one entry per CDR3 protein. The sample consists of 300,000 to 350,000 distinct CDR3 sequences, roughly a sixth of them appearing once. The sample comprised peripheral blood. The receptor source for this set is an adult man with Graves' ophthalmopathy.

This clonotype was counted at least ten times. V and J are TRBV19 and TRBJ2-7, with 8 bases that match TRBD2. Trimming cost V 2 bases and J 2 bases; bases outside gene matches: 11. The germline V gene has CDR1 LNHDA and CDR2 SQIVND (reference sequence). This CDR3 is 17 amino acids long. The CDR3 region has the DNA TGTGCCAGTAGTATATCCGCCCTCGGACTAGCCGCCTACGAGCAGTACTTC. Protein: CASSISALGLAAYEQYF.

This clonotype has more than one count but fewer than ten. The genes are TRBV6-2 or TRBV6-3 and TRBJ1-6, with TRBD1 matching over 7 bases. CDR3 length: 16 residues. Trimming took 8 bases from V and 0 from J; bases not matched to a gene: 7. Germline V CDR1 and CDR2: MNHEY, SVGEGT. CDR3 sequence reads: CASRDSGDSYNSPLHF. CDR3 sequence (DNA): TGTGCCAGCCGGGACAGCGGAGACTCCTATAATTCACCCCTCCACTTT.

The CDR3 is CASSVASGANSYEQYF. CDR3 sequence (DNA): TGTGCCAGCAGCGTAGCTTCCGGGGCCAACTCCTACGAGCAGTACTTC. The V gene is TRBV9, the J gene TRBJ2-7, with D tentatively TRBD1 or TRBD2 (5 bases each). Trimming took 0 bases from V and 0 from J, leaving 13 bases between them. The CDR3 is made up of 16 amino acids. CDR1 is SGDLS, CDR2 YYNGEE, per germline. The full variable domain, completed using reference TRBV9 and TRBJ2-7, is DSGVTQTPKHLITATGQRVTLRCSPRSGDLSVYWYQQSLDQGLQFLIQYYNGEERAKGNILERFSAQQFPDLHSELNLSSLELGDSALYFCASSVASGANSYEQYFGPGTRLTVT.

On this clonotype: Germline and junction disagree at one end, which may indicate a read error. The rearrangement uses TRBV6-1 and TRBJ2-5; no clear D. This CDR3 spans 13 amino acids. CDR1 and CDR2 (germline): MNHNS, SASEGT. The CDR3 reads CASRELRAETQYF. The CDR3 nucleotides read TGTGCCAGTCGTGAATTAAGGGCAGAGACTCAGTACTTC.

The chain uses TRBV10-3 and TRBJ2-7; D gene unclear. V lost 8 bases and J lost 2, with 10 bases in between. The CDR3 has 12 residues. Germline lookup yields CDR1 ENHRY and CDR2 SYGVKD. Here the CDR3 reads CAIASLTYEQYF. CDR3 sequence (DNA): TGTGCCATCGCGAGTTTGACCTACGAGCAGTACTTC.

This clonotype was observed at least ten times. The chain links TRBV6-2 or TRBV6-3 to TRBJ2-2; 10 bases fit TRBD1. This CDR3 contains 15 residues. V shed 5 bases, J shed 4 bases, and the junction held 4 bases outside the gene matches. The germline V gene encodes CDR1 MNHEY and CDR2 SVGEGT. The CDR3 DNA reads as TGTGCCAGCAGTCGTCGGACAGGGGGCACCGGGGAGCTGTTTTTT. The encoded protein is CASSRRTGGTGELFF.

This clonotype was seen many times. The chain recombines TRBV6-4 with TRBJ2-3; D is unclear. Between the trimmed V and J ends, which lost 5 bases and 0 bases, there was a span of 24 bases. CDR1 MRHNA and CDR2 SNTAGT come from the germline V gene. This CDR3 is built from 19 residues. The CDR3 DNA follows: TGTGCCAGCAGTCCCCGCCTTATGCTAGAGCGACCTAGCACAGATACGCAGTATTTT. This sequence encodes CASSPRLMLERPSTDTQYF.

This rearrangement joins TRBV6-1 to TRBJ1-6; D gene unclear. Germline CDR1 reads MNHNS; CDR2 reads SASEGT. CDR3 size: 15 residues. The V and J ends lost 6 bases and 5 bases respectively, with 14 bases between them. The CDR3 bases are TGTGCCAGCAGACTTTACGGCTACAATAATTCACCCCTCCACTTT. It encodes CASRLYGYNNSPLHF.

This clonotype was counted many times. The CDR3 bases are TGCAGTGCTAGGTGGGCCTCTGGGGCCAACGTCCTGACTTTC. Translation: CSARWASGANVLTF. This rearrangement joins TRBV20-1 to TRBJ2-6, with D uncertain. CDR1 is DFQATT and CDR2 is SNEGSKA in the germline V gene (reference sequence). This CDR3 comprises 14 residues. V lost 3 bases and J lost 0, with 6 bases in between.

This clonotype was seen at least ten times. The V and J genes are TRBV12-5 and TRBJ2-5; perhaps TRBD1 as D (6 bases). Germline V lookup: CDR1 LGHNT, CDR2 FRNRAP. This CDR3 comprises 11 residues. Trimming pared 10 bases from V and 2 bases from J, leaving 8 bases between. CDR3 sequence: CATDSQETQYF. The DNA for the CDR3 is TGTGCTACGGACAGTCAAGAGACCCAGTACTTC.

This clonotype was counted at least ten times. This chain uses TRBV5-1 with TRBJ2-5; 9 nucleotides match TRBD1. The CDR3 has 16 amino acids. Losses at the gene ends were 0 bases for V and 4 bases for J; bases not matched to a gene: 7. CDR1 and CDR2 (germline): SGHRS, YFSETQ. CDR3 loop: CASSLEQGAYGETQYF. CDR3 DNA sequence: TGCGCCAGCAGCTTGGAACAGGGGGCTTATGGAGAGACCCAGTACTTC. The full variable domain, in which reference TRBV5-1 and TRBJ2-5 provide the parts outside the CDR3, is KAGVTQTPRYLIKTRGQQVTLSCSPISGHRSVSWYQQTPGQGLQFLFEYFSETQRNKGNFPGRFSGRQFSNSRSEMNVSTLELGDSALYLCASSLEQGAYGETQYFGPGTRLLVL.

This clonotype was seen at least ten times. The J gene is TRBJ1-5, the V gene TRBV6-2 or TRBV6-3, with D maybe TRBD1 (5 bases). V lost 7 bases and J lost 6, with 16 bases in between. This CDR3 is 14 amino acids long. Germline V lookup: CDR1 MNHEY, CDR2 SVGEGT. CDR3 nucleotides: TGTGCCAGCATGCCCGCGGGGGTGAGTCAGCCCCAGCATTTT. Translating it yields CASMPAGVSQPQHF.

The table lists this clonotype with many counts. This chain joins TRBV29-1 and TRBJ2-2, with D perhaps matching TRBD2 (6 bases). The V end lost 3 bases, the J end lost 3 bases, and 11 bases lay between the germline ends. CDR1 is SQVTM and CDR2 is ANQGSEA in the germline V gene. The CDR3 is 14 amino acids. In DNA form, the CDR3 reads TGCAGCGTTGAGGGGGGTGTGTACACCGGGGAGCTGTTTTTT. This codes for CSVEGGVYTGELFF.

The chain recombines TRBV6-1 with TRBJ2-7; D remains unclear. The CDR3 covers 13 residues. Trimming removed 4 bases at V and 2 bases at J, with 9 bases between. CDR1 is MNHNS and CDR2 is SASEGT in the germline V gene. The CDR3 loop reads CASSVGATYEQYF. Here the CDR3 DNA reads TGTGCCAGCAGTGTTGGAGCTACCTACGAGCAGTACTTC.

There are many counts of this clonotype. The chain has TRBV3-1 and TRBJ1-1; tentatively, D is TRBD1 (6 bases). Germline-derived CDR1 and CDR2 are LGHDT and YNNKEL (reference sequence). CDR3 length: 13 amino acids. V lost 4 bases and J lost 4, with 10 bases in between. CDR3 loop: CASSPNRVTEAFF. The CDR3, as DNA: TGTGCCAGCAGCCCGAACAGGGTCACTGAAGCTTTCTTT.

This clonotype was counted between two and nine times. CDR3: CASSLGVVETQYF. The CDR3 DNA sequence: TGTGCCAGCAGCCTGGGGGTTGTTGAGACCCAGTACTTC. The V gene is TRBV28, the J gene TRBJ2-5, with D possibly being TRBD1 or TRBD2 (5 bases each). CDR3 length: 13 amino acids. Germline V CDR1 and CDR2: MDHEN, SYDVKM. The V end was cut by 6 bases, the J end by 5 bases, with 13 bases between. Filled out from reference TRBV28 and TRBJ2-5, the complete variable domain reads DVKVTQSSRYLVKRTGEKVFLECVQDMDHENMFWYRQDPGLGLRLIYFSYDVKMKEKGDIPEGYSVSREKKERFSLILESASTNQTSMYLCASSLGVVETQYFGPGTRLLVL.

This clonotype was recorded at least ten times. The gene calls are TRBV19 and TRBJ1-5; a weak D match, TRBD1 (5 bases). This CDR3 contains 13 residues. Trimming took 5 bases from V and 7 from J, leaving 12 bases between them. In germline, CDR1 is LNHDA, CDR2 SQIVND (reference sequence). This chain's CDR3 is CASSLLGEQPQHF. Written as DNA, the CDR3 is TGTGCCAGTAGTCTGTTGGGGGAACAGCCCCAGCATTTT.

This clonotype appeared many times. V is TRBV5-1 and J is TRBJ1-6; weak D call: TRBD1 (5 bases). Trimming shortened V by 0 bases and J by 5 bases, and 15 bases separated the two germline ends. This CDR3 contains 17 residues. Germline CDR1 SGHRS, CDR2 YFSETQ. CDR3 sequence (DNA): TGCGCCAGCAGCTTGGAGGGGAGGTGGACGGATAATTCACCCCTCCACTTT. This sequence encodes CASSLEGRWTDNSPLHF. The complete variable domain, with remaining parts taken from reference TRBV5-1 and TRBJ1-6, reads KAGVTQTPRYLIKTRGQQVTLSCSPISGHRSVSWYQQTPGQGLQFLFEYFSETQRNKGNFPGRFSGRQFSNSRSEMNVSTLELGDSALYLCASSLEGRWTDNSPLHFGNGTRLTVT.

V is TRBV7-8 and J is TRBJ2-5; 16 bases are a match to TRBD2. The CDR3 has 17 residues. Trimming took 2 bases from V and 3 from J; bases not matched to a gene: 3. The germline V gene has CDR1 SGHVS and CDR2 FQNEAQ. The CDR3 protein is CASSLKGLAGGKETQYF. For the CDR3, the DNA is TGTGCCAGCAGCTTAAAGGGACTAGCGGGAGGGAAAGAGACCCAGTACTTC.